This T cell receptor beta chain was recorded in a study of cytotoxic CD8 clonotypes in ibrutinib-treated CLL. V lost 5 bases to trimming and J lost 3 bases, with 11 bases between them. The CDR3 has 15 amino acids. Germline V gene lookup returns CDR1 MNHEY and CDR2 SMNVEV (reference sequence). Study-level findings and limits: Shared public clonotypes were rare, and on treatment they either got smaller or stayed the same.

Measured with immunoSEQ multiplex PCR; TCRdb has only the in-frame clones, and not every one. The data show over 25,000 clones, about 70% seen once. Comment on this clone: Its antigen is unidentified.

The source material was PBMCs, sampled after 36 months of ibrutinib treatment. This sequence was found in a human donor with chronic lymphocytic leukemia. V and J are TRBV27 and TRBJ1-6; D might be TRBD1 (5 bases). The CDR3 bases are TGTGCCAGCAGTCCCCCCGACAGCTATAATTCACCCCTCCACTTT. It codes for CASSPPDSYNSPLHF.